A selection of T cell receptor beta chains follows, all from one sample in a study of identifying expanded T cells in peripheral blood. Libraries were prepared by immunoSEQ multiplex PCR; TCRdb keeps only in-frame clonotypes and omits some of them. The table shows around 63,000 clones, with about 89% occurring only once. Sample: blood. These TCRs come from a person aged 18 to 69 in good health. Each CDR3 is given with its conserved first and last residue. A D gene is named only where the DNA matches it firmly. Size values are once, few and many counts, or a class for expanded clones, and some rows have none.

>TRBJ2-2|NA|NA|TRBV6-4
TGTGCCAGCAGTTCAGGGGCCACCGGGGAGCTGTTTTTT
CASSSGATGELFF
>TRBJ1-1|NA|NA|TRBV10-1
TGCGCCAGCAGTGAGTCCCCAGGGGTCCAAATGAACACTGAAGCTTTCTTT
CASSESPGVQMNTEAFF
>TRBJ2-2|NA|TRBD2|TRBV9
TGTGCCAGCAGCGGGACTAGCGGGGTTGCCACCGGGGAGCTGTTTTTT
CASSGTSGVATGELFF
>TRBJ1-1|NA|NA|TRBV30
TGTGCCTGCTCTGCGGGGGGCACTGAAGCTTTCTTT
CACSAGGTEAFF
>TRBJ2-1|NA|NA|TRBV21-1
TGTGCCAGCAGCATGGGGACTAGCGGGATCCCCCTCGAGCAGTTCTTC
CASSMGTSGIPLEQFF
>TRBJ2-3|NA|NA|TRBV18
TGTGCCAGCTCCCCCGTCACAGATACGCAGTATTTT
CASSPVTDTQYF
>TRBJ1-4|NA|NA|TRBV6-1
TGTGCCAGCAGCGTTGGGGGGGGGCAGCATGAAAAACTGTTTTTT
CASSVGGGQHEKLFF
>TRBJ2-5|NA|TRBD2|TRBV28
TGTGCCAGCAGTTTAAGTGGGCCGGGGGGAGAGACCCAGTACTTC
CASSLSGPGGETQYF
>TRBJ1-1|NA|NA|TRBV7-2
TGTGCCAGCAGCTTAAGGCGTGAAGCTTTCTTT
CASSLRREAFF
>TRBJ1-5|once|NA|TRBV27
TGTGCCAGCAGTTTATCGAAGGGGATTAGCAATCAGCCCCAGCATTTT
CASSLSKGISNQPQHF
>TRBJ1-4|NA|NA|TRBV5-1
TGCGCCAGCAGCTCCCTCTCTGCAACTAATGAAAAACTGTTTTTT
CASSSLSATNEKLFF
>TRBJ2-2|NA|NA|TRBV7-3
TGTGCCAGCAGCACCGGGACACTGAACACCGGGGAGCTGTTTTTT
CASSTGTLNTGELFF
>TRBJ2-3|NA|NA|TRBV30
TGTGCCTGGAGGAAGTGGGACGGTCAGTATTTT
CAWRKWDGQYF
>TRBJ2-3|NA|NA|TRBV6-4
TGTGCCAGCAGTGATTCAGGGGGCACAGATACGCAGTATTTT
CASSDSGGTDTQYF
>TRBJ1-4|NA|NA|TRBV28
TGTGCCGGTCAACGGGAAAATGAAAAACTGTTTTTT
CAGQRENEKLFF
>TRBJ2-7|NA|TRBD1|TRBV7-2
TGTGCCAGCAGCTTGGGACAGGGATTTACCTACGAGCAGTACTTC
CASSLGQGFTYEQYF
>TRBJ1-5|NA|NA|TRBV30
TGTGCCTGGAGTGTATGGGGCCGATCTAGCAATCAGCCCCAGCATTTT
CAWSVWGRSSNQPQHF
>TRBJ2-3|NA|TRBD1|TRBV9
TGTGCCAGCAGCGTAGAAGGGGGCATTACAGATACGCAGTATTTT
CASSVEGGITDTQYF
>TRBJ2-3|NA|TRBD2|TRBV30
TGTGCCTCATTGACTAGCGGGAGAGGTACGCAGTATTTT
CASLTSGRGTQYF
>TRBJ1-1|NA|TRBD1|TRBV10-3
TGTGCCATCAGTGAGTCGACAGGGGGGAACACTGAAGCTTTCTTT
CAISESTGGNTEAFF
>TRBJ1-5|NA|TRBD1|TRBV6-1
TGTGCCAGCAGTGAGGCCCAGGGGGCTTTAAGTCAGCCCCAGCATTTT
CASSEAQGALSQPQHF
>TRBJ2-7|NA|TRBD2|TRBV5-1
TGCGCCAGCAGTCGTACTAGCGGGGACTACGAGCAGTACTTC
CASSRTSGDYEQYF
>TRBJ2-7|NA|TRBD2|TRBV28
TGTGCCAGCAGGTGGAGCGGGGCGCGGTACGAGCAGTACTTC
CASRWSGARYEQYF
>TRBJ1-4|NA|NA|TRBV7-9
TGTGCCAGCAGGAATCATGGTAATGAAAAACTGTTTTTT
CASRNHGNEKLFF
>TRBJ2-2|NA|TRBD1|TRBV15
TGTGCCACCAGCAGAGGGACAGGGCCAAGGGCCGGGGAGCTGTTTTTT
CATSRGTGPRAGELFF
>TRBJ1-3|NA|NA|TRBV6-1
TGTGCCAGCAGTGATCTCCGGGACACTGGAAACACCATATATTTT
CASSDLRDTGNTIYF
>TRBJ1-2|NA|NA|TRBV7-2
TGTGCCAGCAGCTTGTTAGGGGGGGCCCGAGCTAACTATGGCTACACCTTC
CASSLLGGARANYGYTF
>TRBJ2-6|NA|NA|TRBV2
TGTGCCAGCAGGATTTCTGGGGCCAACGTCCTGACTTTC
CASRISGANVLTF
>TRBJ1-5|NA|NA|TRBV7-9
TGTGCCAGCAGCTTAGGGTTACAGACCTATAGCAATCAGCCCCAGCATTTT
CASSLGLQTYSNQPQHF
>TRBJ2-7|NA|NA|TRBV5-1
TGCGCCAGCAGCACCGACGGCTACGAGCAGTACTTC
CASSTDGYEQYF
>TRBJ2-5|NA|NA|TRBV7-2
TGTGCCAGCAGTTTCAGTAATCAAGAGACCCAGTACTTC
CASSFSNQETQYF
>TRBJ2-1|NA|TRBD2|TRBV5-1
TGCGCCAGCAGCTTGGCAGCGGGGGGGCCTGATGAGCAGTTCTTC
CASSLAAGGPDEQFF
>TRBJ2-7|NA|NA|TRBV11-1
TGTGCCAGCAGCTTATTCTCCTACGAGCAGTACTTC
CASSLFSYEQYF
>TRBJ2-3|NA|NA|TRBV5-4
TGTGCCAGCAGCTCAGCTGGGGCAGGGGATACGCAGTATTTT
CASSSAGAGDTQYF
>TRBJ1-2|NA|TRBD1|TRBV29-1
TGCAGCGTCGACAGGGTCAGCGGCTACACCTTC
CSVDRVSGYTF
>TRBJ1-2|once|TRBD1|TRBV6-1
TGTGCCAGCAGTGAAGAGGAGGGGGCGCGTGGCTACACCTTC
CASSEEEGARGYTF
>TRBJ2-1|NA|TRBD2|TRBV27
TGTGCCAGCAGTTTAAGGTGGGCTAGCGGGGGCTCCTACAATGAGCAGTTCTTC
CASSLRWASGGSYNEQFF
>TRBJ2-3|NA|TRBD1|TRBV11-2
TGTGCCAGCAGCACGAGGACAGGGGGCACAGATACGCAGTATTTT
CASSTRTGGTDTQYF
>TRBJ1-1|once|NA|TRBV18
TGTGCCAGCTCACCACCAGGTCATTTGATAACAGGGCCCGAGGCTTTCTTT
CASSPPGHLITGPEAFF
>TRBJ1-2|NA|NA|TRBV19
TGTGCCAGTAGTATTGATTCGGGCCCCACAGGGCACGGCTACACCTTC
CASSIDSGPTGHGYTF
>TRBJ2-2|NA|NA|TRBV15
TGTGCCACCAGCACCCGTCTGAGCACCGGGGAGCTGTTTTTT
CATSTRLSTGELFF
>TRBJ1-1|once|NA|TRBV11-2
TGTGCCAGCTCCTACGGGGCCGTGAACACTGAAGCTTTCTTT
CASSYGAVNTEAFF
>TRBJ2-7|once|TRBD1|TRBV5-5
TGTGCCAGCAGCCTCCCGGACAGGGGCCTATACGAGCAGTACTTC
CASSLPDRGLYEQYF
>TRBJ2-2|NA|TRBD2|TRBV6-6
TGTGCCAGCAGTTCCAGCGGGAGGGCCAACACCGGGGAGCTGTTTTTT
CASSSSGRANTGELFF
>TRBJ2-5|NA|NA|TRBV7-9
TGTGCCAGCAGCCTACAAGAGACCCAGTACTTC
CASSLQETQYF
>TRBJ1-6|NA|NA|TRBV4-1
TGCGCCAGCAGCCAAGAGAGGTCGACGGGTTCACCCCTCCACTTT
CASSQERSTGSPLHF
>TRBJ2-1|NA|NA|TRBV11-2
TGTGCCAGCAGCTCAGAAGGCATAGTAAGGAATGAGCAGTTCTTC
CASSSEGIVRNEQFF
>TRBJ2-5|NA|NA|TRBV28
TGTGCCAGCAGTCCATCAGATAGGGGGCAAGAGACCCAGTACTTC
CASSPSDRGQETQYF
>TRBJ1-1|once|NA|TRBV11-3
TGTGCCAGCAGCGAGATGGGGGACACTGAAGCTTTCTTT
CASSEMGDTEAFF
>TRBJ2-4|NA|NA|TRBV11-3
TGTGCCAGCAGCCCAGGTGGGGTAGAAAACATTCAGTACTTC
CASSPGGVENIQYF
>TRBJ1-1|NA|NA|TRBV19
TGTGCCAGTAGTACACAGGGATCCACTGAAGCTTTCTTT
CASSTQGSTEAFF